The 13 T cell receptor beta chains below all came from one sample that was sequenced in a study of T-cell memory formation after mild COVID-19. Each CDR3 protein is one row after TCRdb ran MiXCR on the 5' RACE reads. The sample includes about 430,000 distinct CDR3 sequences, roughly 24% of them seen just once. The sequencing input was PBMCs or a T cell subset sorted from them (not recorded which). The receptors here all came from an adult woman who had mild COVID-19 (a few samples of this study predate the infection). Cell type and time point are not known.

J is TRBJ1-5 and V is TRBV6-5, with 7 bases matching TRBD1. The CDR3 contains 16 residues. After removal of 4 bases from V and 5 bases from J, the junction contained 11 bases not matched to a gene. CDR1 MNHEY and CDR2 SVGAGI come from the germline V gene. CDR3 in DNA: TGTGCCAGCAGTTTAAGAATGAGACAGGGTCATCAGCCCCAGCATTTT. This sequence encodes CASSLRMRQGHQPQHF.

The table lists this clonotype with a few counts. This sequence joins TRBV7-6 and TRBJ2-2; D is possibly TRBD2 (5 bases). The germline V gene encodes CDR1 SGHVS and CDR2 FNYEAQ. There are 18 residues in the CDR3. V was cut by 1 base and J by 2 bases, with 17 bases left in between. The CDR3 DNA reads as TGTGCCAGCAGCTTAGTCCCGGAGGTTCTTGGTAACACCGGGGAGCTGTTTTTT. It is translated as CASSLVPEVLGNTGELFF.

The gene calls are TRBV3-1 and TRBJ1-1, with D uncertain. V shed 4 bases and J shed 5 bases, with 20 bases lying between them. This CDR3 is 16 amino acids long. Germline V gene lookup returns CDR1 LGHDT and CDR2 YNNKEL (reference sequence). The CDR3 nucleotides read TGTGCCAGCAGCCCTTTCCTACCCGCCTCTGGGACTGAAGCTTTCTTT. Residues: CASSPFLPASGTEAFF.

This clonotype was recorded a few times. The gene calls are TRBV20-1 and TRBJ2-5; perhaps TRBD2 as D (7 bases). CDR1 and CDR2 (germline): DFQATT, SNEGSKA (reference sequence). V lost 5 bases to trimming and J lost 5 bases, with 12 bases between them. This CDR3 is 12 amino acids long. The CDR3 protein is CSAWGGRETQYF. In DNA, the CDR3 is TGCAGTGCTTGGGGGGGCCGGGAGACCCAGTACTTC.

The rearrangement uses TRBV18 and TRBJ1-3; TRBD1 matches at 9 bases. J lost 1 base, V lost 0 bases, and 4 bases had no gene match. There are 17 residues in the CDR3. CDR1 and CDR2 (germline): KGHSH, LQKENI. The CDR3 bases are TGTGCCAGCTCACCACCCCCGGGACAGGGTTCTGGAAACACCATATATTTT. It yields the protein CASSPPPGQGSGNTIYF. The complete variable domain, with remaining parts taken from reference TRBV18 and TRBJ1-3, reads NAGVMQNPRHLVRRRGQEARLRCSPMKGHSHVYWYRQLPEEGLKFMVYLQKENIIDESGMPKERFSAEFPKEGPSILRIQQVVRGDSAAYFCASSPPPGQGSGNTIYFGEGSWLTVV.

This chain links TRBV5-1 with TRBJ2-1; D not resolved. This CDR3 comprises 15 residues. V shed 0 bases and J shed 3 bases, with 10 bases lying between them. CDR1 is SGHRS and CDR2 is YFSETQ in the germline V gene. CDR3: CASSLERLNYNEQFF. CDR3 DNA sequence: TGCGCCAGCAGCTTGGAGAGGCTAAACTACAATGAGCAGTTCTTC.

The chain employs TRBV20-1 and TRBJ1-2; TRBD1 aligns across 7 bases. Germline V gene sequence: CDR1 DFQATT, CDR2 SNEGSKA (reference sequence). The CDR3 has 14 amino acids. The trim removed 3 bases at V and 4 bases at J, leaving 8 bases unmatched. CDR3 nucleotide sequence: TGCAGTGCTAGTCCGACAGGGCTGGGCTATGGCTACACCTTC. Its protein product is CSASPTGLGYGYTF.

In this sample, this clonotype turned up a few times. This chain uses TRBV19 with TRBJ1-1, with D unclear. Trimming cost V 7 bases and J 10 bases, with 19 bases left between them. CDR1 LNHDA and CDR2 SQIVND come from the germline V gene (reference sequence). The CDR3 is 13 residues long. This chain's CDR3 is CASNSGHERGAFF. DNA for the CDR3: TGTGCCAGTAATAGCGGCCACGAACGTGGAGCTTTCTTT.

This clonotype was counted between two and nine times. CDR3 nucleotide sequence: TGTGCCAGCAGCTTCGGACTAGCGGGAGTTCAGTGGGCAGATACGCAGTATTTT. It is translated as CASSFGLAGVQWADTQYF. V and J are TRBV7-9 and TRBJ2-3, with TRBD2 identical over 13 bases. V was pared by 3 bases and J by 4 bases, with 10 bases of the junction left unmatched. From germline, CDR1 is SEHNR and CDR2 FQNEAQ (reference sequence). The CDR3 length is 18 residues.

This clonotype was recorded a few times. The chain links TRBV29-1 to TRBJ2-7, with 9 bases identical to TRBD1. The CDR3 is 13 residues long. J lost 2 bases, V lost 8 bases, and 7 bases had no gene match. Germline CDR1 SQVTM, CDR2 ANQGSEA. CDR3 bases: TGCAGCTTTTCGGGGACAGGGCCCTACGAGCAGTACTTC. This gives the protein CSFSGTGPYEQYF.

This clonotype appeared a few times. The V call is TRBV28, the J call TRBJ1-1; D gene unclear. Germline values: CDR1 MDHEN, CDR2 SYDVKM. V dropped 3 bases and J dropped 8 bases, with 10 bases sitting between them. The CDR3 sequence is 12 residues long. CDR3 bases: TGTGCCAGCAGTTTTGATGGGGTAGAAGCTTTCTTT. Protein: CASSFDGVEAFF.

The rearrangement uses TRBV27 and TRBJ1-2; tentative D call: TRBD1 (5 bases). Germline CDR1 reads MNHEY; CDR2 reads SMNVEV (reference sequence). The ends were cut back, 3 bases at V and 8 bases at J, with 13 bases in the middle. This CDR3 contains 13 residues. For the CDR3, the DNA is TGTGCCAGCAGTTTCCCAGGGAGGACGGGCTACACCTTC. Protein product: CASSFPGRTGYTF.

This clonotype came up a few times. The chain has TRBV7-9 and TRBJ2-7; 9 bases agree with TRBD2. V lost 5 bases to trimming and J lost 0 bases; unmatched junction nucleotides: 5. CDR1 is SEHNR, CDR2 FQNEAQ, per germline (reference sequence). The CDR3 length is 15 residues. The CDR3 loop reads CASSLHSGSSYEQYF. In nucleotides, the CDR3 is TGTGCCAGCAGCCTACATAGCGGGAGCTCCTACGAGCAGTACTTC. Looking up the rest from reference TRBV7-9 and TRBJ2-7 gives the full variable domain: DTGVSQNPRHKITKRGQNVTFRCDPISEHNRLYWYRQTLGQGPEFLTYFQNEAQLEKSRLLSDRFSAERPKGSFSTLEIQRTEQGDSAMYLCASSLHSGSSYEQYFGPGTRLTVT.